This T cell receptor beta chain was recorded in a study of T-cell reconstitution after alpha-beta-depleted transplantation in children. Study-level points and caveats: Among T cells one year after transplant, newly produced cells accounted for most counts and diversity.

About this clonotype: The target antigen is unknown.

Trimming cost V 5 bases and J 2 bases; bases outside gene matches: 14. The CDR3 is 19 amino acids. Germline V lookup: CDR1 MGHRA, CDR2 YSYEKL. Researchers prepared the TCRbeta library using unique molecular identifiers, the study reports. One entry per CDR3 protein, called by TCRdb with MiXCR from the PCR reads. This table holds about 870,000 distinct CDR3 sequences, roughly 16% found once. The starting material was PBMCs, mostly from graft donor cells, obtained 360 days after TCRalphabeta/CD19-depleted stem cell transplant. The rearrangement joins TRBV4-1 to TRBJ2-1, with 11 nucleotides matching TRBD2. The TCR sequence derives from a male patient between 10 and 17 years old who had a stem cell transplant for acute lymphoblastic leukemia, so the T cells may come from the graft donor. CDR3 DNA: TGCGCCAGCAGCTTCAAACCTCCCATAGCGGGAGGGCCCTACAATGAGCAGTTCTTC. This gives the protein CASSFKPPIAGGPYNEQFF.